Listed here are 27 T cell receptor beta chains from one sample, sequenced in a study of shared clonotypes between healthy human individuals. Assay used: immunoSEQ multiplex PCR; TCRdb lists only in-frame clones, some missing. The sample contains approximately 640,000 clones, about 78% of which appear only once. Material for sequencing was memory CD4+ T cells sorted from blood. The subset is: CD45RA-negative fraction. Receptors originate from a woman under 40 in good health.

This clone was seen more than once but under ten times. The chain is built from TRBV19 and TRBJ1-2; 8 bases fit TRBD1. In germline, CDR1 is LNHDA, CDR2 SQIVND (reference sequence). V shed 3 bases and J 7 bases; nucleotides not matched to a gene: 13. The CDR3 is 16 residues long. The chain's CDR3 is CASSMDRDSMSLGYTF. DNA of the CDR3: TGTGCCAGTAGTATGGACAGGGATTCTATGTCGCTTGGCTACACCTTC.

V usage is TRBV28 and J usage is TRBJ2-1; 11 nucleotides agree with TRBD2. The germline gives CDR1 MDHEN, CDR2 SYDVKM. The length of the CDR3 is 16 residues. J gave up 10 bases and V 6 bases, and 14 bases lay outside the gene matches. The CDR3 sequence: CASRISGRGQLREQFF. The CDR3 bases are TGTGCCAGCAGAATTAGCGGGAGGGGGCAGTTGAGGGAGCAGTTCTTC.

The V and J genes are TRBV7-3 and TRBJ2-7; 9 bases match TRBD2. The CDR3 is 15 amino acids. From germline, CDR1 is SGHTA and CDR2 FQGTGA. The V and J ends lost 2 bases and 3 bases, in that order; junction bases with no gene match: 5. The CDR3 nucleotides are TGTGCCAGCAGCTTAGGGACTAGCAGCGTCTACGAGCAGTACTTC. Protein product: CASSLGTSSVYEQYF.

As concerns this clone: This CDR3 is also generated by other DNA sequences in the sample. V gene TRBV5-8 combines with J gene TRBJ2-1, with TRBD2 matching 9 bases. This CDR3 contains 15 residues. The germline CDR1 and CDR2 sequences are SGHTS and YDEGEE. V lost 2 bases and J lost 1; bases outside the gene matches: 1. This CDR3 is CASSLSGRSYNEQFF. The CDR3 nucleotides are TGTGCCAGCAGCTTAAGCGGGAGGTCCTACAATGAGCAGTTCTTC.

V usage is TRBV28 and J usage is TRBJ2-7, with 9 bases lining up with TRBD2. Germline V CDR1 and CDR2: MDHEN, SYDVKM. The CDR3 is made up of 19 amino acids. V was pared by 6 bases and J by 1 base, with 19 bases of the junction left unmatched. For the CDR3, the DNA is TGTGCCAGCAGCAGCGCGCGGGGGGGCAGAGGTATACGATCCTACGAGCAGTACTTC. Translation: CASSSARGGRGIRSYEQYF. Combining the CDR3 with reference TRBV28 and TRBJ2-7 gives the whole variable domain DVKVTQSSRYLVKRTGEKVFLECVQDMDHENMFWYRQDPGLGLRLIYFSYDVKMKEKGDIPEGYSVSREKKERFSLILESASTNQTSMYLCASSSARGGRGIRSYEQYFGPGTRLTVT.

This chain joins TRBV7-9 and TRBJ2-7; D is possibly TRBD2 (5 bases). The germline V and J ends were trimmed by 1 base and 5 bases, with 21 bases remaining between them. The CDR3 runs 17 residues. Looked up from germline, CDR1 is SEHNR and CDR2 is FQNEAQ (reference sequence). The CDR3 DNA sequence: TGTGCCAGCAGCTTAGAAAAGGGAACGTGGGAGAGGCACGAGCAGTACTTC. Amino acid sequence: CASSLEKGTWERHEQYF.

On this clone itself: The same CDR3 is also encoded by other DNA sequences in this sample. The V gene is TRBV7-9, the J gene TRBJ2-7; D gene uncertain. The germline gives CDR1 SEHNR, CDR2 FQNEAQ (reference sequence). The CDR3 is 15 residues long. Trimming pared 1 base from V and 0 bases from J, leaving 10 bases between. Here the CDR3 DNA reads TGTGCCAGCAGCTTAGAGGGCGGCAGCTCCTACGAGCAGTACTTC. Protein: CASSLEGGSSYEQYF.

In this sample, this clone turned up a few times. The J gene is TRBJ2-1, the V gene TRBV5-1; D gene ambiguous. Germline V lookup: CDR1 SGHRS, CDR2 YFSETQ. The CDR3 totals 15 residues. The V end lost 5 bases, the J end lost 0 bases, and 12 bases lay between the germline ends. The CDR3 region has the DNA TGCGCCAGCAGGTACGCGGTTACCTCCTACAATGAGCAGTTCTTC. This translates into CASRYAVTSYNEQFF.

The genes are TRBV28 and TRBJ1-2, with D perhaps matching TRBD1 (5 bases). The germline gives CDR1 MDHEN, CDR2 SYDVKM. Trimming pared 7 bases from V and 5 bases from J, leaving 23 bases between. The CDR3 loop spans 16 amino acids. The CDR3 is CASTTGAGSEGYGYTF. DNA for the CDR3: TGTGCCAGCACCACAGGAGCGGGGTCAGAAGGATATGGCTACACCTTC.

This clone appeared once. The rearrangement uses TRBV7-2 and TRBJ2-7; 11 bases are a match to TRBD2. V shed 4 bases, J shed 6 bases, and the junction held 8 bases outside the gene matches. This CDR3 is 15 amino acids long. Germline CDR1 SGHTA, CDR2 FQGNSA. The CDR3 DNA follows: TGTGCCAGCAGCTCCCTGACTAGCGGGAAAAGCGAGCAGTACTTC. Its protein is CASSSLTSGKSEQYF.

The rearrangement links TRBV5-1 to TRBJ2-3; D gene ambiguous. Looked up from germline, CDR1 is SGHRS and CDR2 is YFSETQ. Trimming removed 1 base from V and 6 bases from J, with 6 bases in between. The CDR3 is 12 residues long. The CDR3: CASSLSWDTQYF. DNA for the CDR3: TGCGCCAGCAGCTTGTCCTGGGATACGCAGTATTTT.

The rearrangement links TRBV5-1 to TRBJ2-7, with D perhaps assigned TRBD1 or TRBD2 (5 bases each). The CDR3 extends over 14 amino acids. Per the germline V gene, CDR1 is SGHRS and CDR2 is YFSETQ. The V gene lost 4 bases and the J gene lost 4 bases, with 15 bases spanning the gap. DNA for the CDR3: TGCGCCAGCAGCGAGGGACCGTCTATTTACGAGCAGTACTTC. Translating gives CASSEGPSIYEQYF.

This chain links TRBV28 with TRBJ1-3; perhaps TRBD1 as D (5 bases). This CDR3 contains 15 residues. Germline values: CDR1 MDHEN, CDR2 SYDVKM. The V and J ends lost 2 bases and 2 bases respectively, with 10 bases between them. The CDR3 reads CASSLAGTPGNTIYF. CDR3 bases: TGTGCCAGCAGTTTAGCAGGGACTCCTGGAAACACCATATATTTT.

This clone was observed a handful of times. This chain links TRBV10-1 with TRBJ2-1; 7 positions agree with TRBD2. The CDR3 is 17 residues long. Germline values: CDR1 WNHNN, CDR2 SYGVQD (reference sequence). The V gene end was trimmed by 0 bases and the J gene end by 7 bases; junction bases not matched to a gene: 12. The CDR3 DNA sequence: TGCGCCAGCAGTGAGTCGAAAGGCGTCGCGGGAGAGAATGAGCAGTTCTTC. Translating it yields CASSESKGVAGENEQFF.

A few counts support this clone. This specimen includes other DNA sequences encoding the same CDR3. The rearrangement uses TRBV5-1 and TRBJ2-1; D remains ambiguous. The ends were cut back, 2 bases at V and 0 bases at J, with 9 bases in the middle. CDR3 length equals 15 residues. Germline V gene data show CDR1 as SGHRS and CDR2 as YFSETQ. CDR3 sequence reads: CASSFDSSSYNEQFF. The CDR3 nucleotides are TGCGCCAGCAGCTTTGACTCCAGCTCCTACAATGAGCAGTTCTTC.

CDR3 sequence (DNA): TGTGCCAGCAGCCCCTCGGAAGCAGGGAGGTTTACAGATACGCAGTATTTT. It codes for CASSPSEAGRFTDTQYF. The V gene is TRBV11-1, the J gene TRBJ2-3; D might be TRBD2 (6 bases). Germline CDR1 and CDR2: SGHAT and FQDESV (reference sequence). V was cut by 5 bases and J by 3 bases, with 21 bases left in between. The CDR3 has 17 amino acids.

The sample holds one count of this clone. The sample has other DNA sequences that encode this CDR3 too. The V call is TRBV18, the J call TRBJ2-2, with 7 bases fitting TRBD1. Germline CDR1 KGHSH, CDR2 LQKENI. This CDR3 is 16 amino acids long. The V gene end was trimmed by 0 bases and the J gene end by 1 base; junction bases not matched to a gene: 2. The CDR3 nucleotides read TGTGCCAGCTCACCACCGTCAGGGGGGAACACCGGGGAGCTGTTTTTT. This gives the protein CASSPPSGGNTGELFF.

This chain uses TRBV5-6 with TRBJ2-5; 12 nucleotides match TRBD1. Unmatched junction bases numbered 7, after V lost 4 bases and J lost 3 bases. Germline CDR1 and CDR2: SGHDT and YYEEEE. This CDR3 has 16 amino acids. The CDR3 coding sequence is TGTGCCAGCAGCCAACGGGACAGGGGGCGGGAAGAGACCCAGTACTTC. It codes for CASSQRDRGREETQYF.

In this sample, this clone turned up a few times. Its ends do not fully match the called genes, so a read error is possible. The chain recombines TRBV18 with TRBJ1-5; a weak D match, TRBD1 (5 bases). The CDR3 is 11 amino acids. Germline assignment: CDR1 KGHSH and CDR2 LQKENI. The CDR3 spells CATSGTWAQHF. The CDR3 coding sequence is TGTGCCACCTCAGGGACCTGGGCCCAGCATTTT. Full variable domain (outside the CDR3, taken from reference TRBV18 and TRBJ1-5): NAGVMQNPRHLVRRRGQEARLRCSPMKGHSHVYWYRQLPEEGLKFMVYLQKENIIDESGMPKERFSAEFPKEGPSILRIQQVVRGDSAAYFCATSGTWAQHFGDGTRLSIL.

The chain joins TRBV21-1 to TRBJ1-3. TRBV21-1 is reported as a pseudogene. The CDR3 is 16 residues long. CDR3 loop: CASSKAAGARVNTIYF. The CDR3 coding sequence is TGTGCCAGCAGCAAAGCTGCAGGAGCAAGGGTAAACACCATATATTTT.

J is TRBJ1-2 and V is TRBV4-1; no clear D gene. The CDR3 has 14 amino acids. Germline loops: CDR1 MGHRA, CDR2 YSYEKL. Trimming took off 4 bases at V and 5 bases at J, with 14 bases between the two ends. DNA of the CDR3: TGCGCCAGCAGCCCATCAGAGTGGGTTTATGGCTACACCTTC. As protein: CASSPSEWVYGYTF.

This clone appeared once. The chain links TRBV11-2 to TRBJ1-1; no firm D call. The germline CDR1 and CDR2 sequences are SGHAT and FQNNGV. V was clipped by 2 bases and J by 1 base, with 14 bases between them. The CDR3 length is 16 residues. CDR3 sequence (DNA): TGTGCCAGCAGCTTAATGAAACAATCAGGGAACACTGAAGCTTTCTTT. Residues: CASSLMKQSGNTEAFF.

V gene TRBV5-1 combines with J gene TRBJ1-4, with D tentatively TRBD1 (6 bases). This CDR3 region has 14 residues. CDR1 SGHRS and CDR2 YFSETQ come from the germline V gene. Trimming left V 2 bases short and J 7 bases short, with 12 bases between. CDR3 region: CASSFGGGREKLFF. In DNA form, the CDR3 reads TGCGCCAGCAGCTTTGGAGGGGGTCGTGAAAAACTGTTTTTT.

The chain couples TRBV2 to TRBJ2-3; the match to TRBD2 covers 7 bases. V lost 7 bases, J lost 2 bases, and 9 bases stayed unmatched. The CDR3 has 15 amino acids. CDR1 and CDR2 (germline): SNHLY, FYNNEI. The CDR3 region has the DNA TGTGCCAGCAATCAAGACAGCGGGGCCACAGATACGCAGTATTTT. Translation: CASNQDSGATDTQYF. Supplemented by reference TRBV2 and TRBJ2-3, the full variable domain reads EPEVTQTPSHQVTQMGQEVILRCVPISNHLYFYWYRQILGQKVEFLVSFYNNEISEKSEIFDDQFSVERPDGSNFTLKIRSTKLEDSAMYFCASNQDSGATDTQYFGPGTRLTVL.

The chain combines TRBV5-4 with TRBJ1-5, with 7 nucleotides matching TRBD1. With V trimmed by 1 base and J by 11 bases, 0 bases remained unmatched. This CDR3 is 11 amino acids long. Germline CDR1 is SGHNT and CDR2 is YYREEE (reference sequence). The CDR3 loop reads CASSLTGAQHF. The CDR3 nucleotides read TGTGCCAGCAGCTTGACAGGGGCCCAGCATTTT.

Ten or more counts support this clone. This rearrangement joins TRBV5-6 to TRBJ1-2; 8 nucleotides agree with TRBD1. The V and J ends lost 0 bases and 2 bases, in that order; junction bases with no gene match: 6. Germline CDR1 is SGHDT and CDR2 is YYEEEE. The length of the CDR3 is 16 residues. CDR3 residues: CASSLAGGAGNYGYTF. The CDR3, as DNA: TGTGCCAGCAGCTTGGCAGGGGGCGCCGGGAACTATGGCTACACCTTC. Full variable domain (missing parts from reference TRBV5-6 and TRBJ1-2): DAGVTQSPTHLIKTRGQQVTLRCSPKSGHDTVSWYQQALGQGPQFIFQYYEEEERQRGNFPDRFSGHQFPNYSSELNVNALLLGDSALYLCASSLAGGAGNYGYTFGSGTRLTVV.

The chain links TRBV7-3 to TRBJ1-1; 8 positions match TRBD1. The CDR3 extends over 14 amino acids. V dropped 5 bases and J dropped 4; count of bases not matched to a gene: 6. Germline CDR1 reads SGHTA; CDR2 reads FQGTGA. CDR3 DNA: TGTGCCAGCAGCCCAACTACAGGGGGCACTGAAGCTTTCTTT. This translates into CASSPTTGGTEAFF.